This TCR beta chain originates from a study of blood T cell repertoires in COVID-19. Overall study context: Sample material is recorded as cDNA or gDNA derived from T cells, B-cell-depleted T cells, or PBMCs.

Only in-frame clones appear in the TCRdb table, and some are missing; sequencing was by immunoSEQ multiplex PCR. This sample has 150,000 or so clones, with almost 85% found just once. Trimming removed 4 bases at V and 4 bases at J, with 8 bases between. Germline-derived CDR1 and CDR2 are SNHLY and FYNNEI. CDR3 length equals 12 residues. This sequence joins TRBV2 and TRBJ2-7; possible D gene TRBD1, 5 bases. The sequence came from a man younger than 35 with active or convalescent COVID-19. Sample: peripheral blood. CDR3 in amino acids: CASSGGQYEQYF. Written as DNA, the CDR3 is TGTGCCAGCAGTGGCGGACAATACGAGCAGTACTTC.